Presented here are 28 T cell receptor beta chains from one specimen sequenced in a study of breast tumors, draining lymph nodes, adjacent tissues. Axillary draining lymph nodes of breast cancer patients supplied the node samples. Via MiXCR, TCRdb re-called the multiplex PCR reads, giving one row per CDR3 protein. The sample has some 140,000 distinct CDR3 sequences; approximately 20% are singletons. The specimen sequenced was axillary lymph node tissue. Every receptor here comes from a female donor with breast cancer. Some clones in this sample may be carry-over from other donors' samples.

As for this clonotype: With a much larger clone just one base away, this may be a read error. This sequence joins TRBV20-1 and TRBJ1-3; D remains unclear. Looked up from germline, CDR1 is DFQATT and CDR2 is SNEGSKA (reference sequence). Trimming took 1 base from V and 2 from J, leaving 9 bases between them. The CDR3 extends over 14 amino acids. The CDR3 spells CSARAGRTGNTIYF. The CDR3 DNA reads as TGCAGTGCTAGAGCCGGGAGAACTGGAAACACCATATATTTT.

The table lists this clonotype with a few counts. This rearrangement joins TRBV19 to TRBJ1-2; perhaps TRBD1 as D (6 bases). V was shortened by 2 bases and J by 2 bases, with 12 bases between the two germline ends. Germline loops: CDR1 LNHDA, CDR2 SQIVND (reference sequence). The CDR3 has 15 residues. CDR3 region: CASSIWTDRNYGYTF. CDR3 nucleotide sequence: TGTGCCAGTAGTATATGGACAGATCGGAACTATGGCTACACCTTC.

With regard to this clonotype: A read error may explain this, as a much larger clone is one base away. The J gene is TRBJ1-4, the V gene TRBV7-9, with no clear D. Germline V gene lookup returns CDR1 SEHNR and CDR2 FQNEAQ (reference sequence). The CDR3 runs to 13 residues. CDR3 DNA sequence: TGTGCCGGCAGCTTAGGAGGGTATGAAAAACTGTTTTTT. It is translated as CAGSLGGYEKLFF.

As concerns this clonotype: This may arise from a read error, as a much more abundant clone is one base away. No conserved phenylalanine or tryptophan ends this CDR3, so it is likely a read error. The chain uses TRBV19 and TRBJ2-5; 9 positions match TRBD1. This CDR3 has 14 amino acids. V gave up 4 bases and J gave up 2 bases; unmatched junction bases: 2. Per germline, CDR1 LNHDA and CDR2 SQIVND (reference sequence). DNA of the CDR3: TGTGCCAGTAGTAGGGACAGGGCGCAAGAGACCCAGTACCTC. Protein product: CASSRDRAQETQYL.

Concerning this clonotype: A read error may be the cause here, since a much bigger clone is one base away. The V gene is TRBV5-6, the J gene TRBJ1-4; D might be TRBD1 (5 bases). Germline CDR1 is SGHDT and CDR2 is YYEEEE. This CDR3 is built from 14 residues. The CDR3 region has the DNA TGTGCCGGCAGCTTCCGGGGGAATTCTGAAAAACTGTTTTTT. It codes for CAGSFRGNSEKLFF.

The rearrangement joins TRBV11-2 to TRBJ2-4, with D possibly matching TRBD2 (6 bases). Germline loops: CDR1 SGHAT, CDR2 FQNNGV. The CDR3 runs to 16 residues. V was cut by 5 bases and J by 0 bases, with 14 bases left in between. The CDR3 nucleotides read TGTGCCAGCAGCCTTCTAGCGTCTCTAGCCAAAAACATTCAGTACTTC. Its protein product is CASSLLASLAKNIQYF. The variable domain in full, completed from reference TRBV11-2 and TRBJ2-4, reads EAGVAQSPRYKIIEKRQSVAFWCNPISGHATLYWYQQILGQGPKLLIQFQNNGVVDDSQLPKDRFSAERLKGVDSTLKIQPAKLEDSAVYLCASSLLASLAKNIQYFGAGTRLSVL.

The rearrangement joins TRBV13 to TRBJ2-1; either TRBD1 or TRBD2 may supply D (5 bases each). This CDR3 has 17 amino acids. Per germline, CDR1 PRHDT and CDR2 FYEKMQ (reference sequence). Trimming cost V 7 bases and J 6 bases, with 25 bases left between them. This CDR3 is CASTIERSGALPNEQFF. CDR3 in DNA: TGTGCCAGCACCATCGAACGATCCGGGGCCCTCCCCAATGAGCAGTTCTTC.

This clonotype was seen a few times. The gene calls are TRBV6-2 or TRBV6-3 and TRBJ2-6, with 7 nucleotides matching TRBD2. The CDR3 covers 16 residues. CDR1 and CDR2 from the germline V gene are MNHEY and SVGEGT. After removal of 5 bases from V and 0 bases from J, the junction contained 4 bases not matched to a gene. CDR3 sequence (DNA): TGTGCCAGCAGTCAGTCGGGGGGCTCTGGGGCCAACGTCCTGACTTTC. It translates to CASSQSGGSGANVLTF.

With respect to this clonotype: Given a much more abundant clone one base away, this may be a read error. The chain uses TRBV11-2 and TRBJ2-1, with a tentative D call TRBD1 (6 bases). The V end lost 6 bases, the J end lost 5 bases, and 20 bases lay between the germline ends. CDR1 is SGHAT and CDR2 is FQNNGV in the germline V gene. The CDR3 has 16 residues. CDR3 in DNA: TGTGCCAGCAGTCCTGCCGCGTGGGGGCTTGACAATGAGCAGTTCTTC. Its translation: CASSPAAWGLDNEQFF.

This clonotype was observed at least ten times. The chain joins TRBV12-3 or TRBV12-4 to TRBJ2-2, with D uncertain. CDR3 length: 11 amino acids. With 6 bases removed from V and 3 bases from J, the gap between germline ends came to 2 bases. CDR3 nucleotides: TGTGCCAGCAGATACACCGGGGAGCTGTTTTTT. Translation: CASRYTGELFF.

About this clonotype: A much larger clone is a single base away; this may be a read error. This sequence joins TRBV6-5 and TRBJ2-1; D ambiguous. This CDR3 is 15 amino acids long. Germline values: CDR1 MNHEY, CDR2 SVGAGI. The CDR3 DNA is TGTGCCAGCAGTTACCAAGGCAGTGGATACAATGAGCGGTTCTTC. Amino acids: CASSYQGSGYNERFF.

This clonotype turned up a few times. The chain uses TRBV18 and TRBJ2-5, with TRBD2 matching over 13 bases. V lost 5 bases, J lost 4 bases, and 4 bases stayed unmatched. CDR1 is KGHSH, CDR2 LQKENI, per germline. The CDR3 runs to 15 residues. For the CDR3, the DNA is TGTGCCAGCTCAGCGGGACTAGCGGGACTAGAGACCCAGTACTTC. Amino acid sequence: CASSAGLAGLETQYF.

This clonotype appeared many times. V usage is TRBV29-1 and J usage is TRBJ2-3; 10 bases are shared with TRBD2. This CDR3 spans 14 amino acids. The ends lost 4 bases at V and 2 bases at J; junction bases unmatched: 3. Germline CDR1 reads SQVTM; CDR2 reads ANQGSEA. The CDR3 DNA reads TGCAGCGTTGGAGGGACTAGCGACACAGATACGCAGTATTTT. It translates to CSVGGTSDTDTQYF.

The rearrangement joins TRBV28 to TRBJ2-3; 11 nucleotides agree with TRBD1. Germline loops: CDR1 MDHEN, CDR2 SYDVKM. There are 15 residues in the CDR3. V was pared by 2 bases and J by 4 bases, with 2 bases of the junction left unmatched. The CDR3 nucleotides are TGTGCCAGCAGTTTAGGACAGGGGGCCGCAGATACGCAGTATTTT. It is translated as CASSLGQGAADTQYF.

To note about this clonotype: This may be a read error, as it is one base from a much larger clone. This CDR3 fails to terminate in the conserved phenylalanine or tryptophan, so it likely reflects a read error. This rearrangement joins TRBV3-1 to TRBJ2-7, with 10 positions matching TRBD1. The CDR3 length is 15 residues. J gave up 2 bases and V 2 bases, and 3 bases lay outside the gene matches. Germline V CDR1 and CDR2: LGHDT, YNNKEL (reference sequence). The CDR3 here is CASSQRGQGAYEQYL. Written as DNA, the CDR3 is TGTGCCAGCAGCCAACGTGGACAGGGGGCCTACGAGCAGTACCTC.

This clonotype was seen a single time. At one end, the junction sequence differs from germline, possibly due to a read error. The chain combines TRBV3-1 with TRBJ1-3, with 12 bases aligning to TRBD1. CDR1 and CDR2 from the germline V gene are LGHDT and YNNKEL (reference sequence). The CDR3 totals 15 residues. The CDR3 bases are TGTGCCAGCAGCCGCGGGACAGGGGGCCGAAACACCATATGTTTT. It is translated as CASSRGTGGRNTICF.

In the case of this clonotype: Possible read error: a much larger clone is one base away. J is TRBJ2-1 and V is TRBV7-2, with D possibly matching TRBD2 (6 bases). The CDR3 contains 15 residues. CDR1 and CDR2 (germline): SGHTA, FQGNSA. In DNA, the CDR3 is TGTGCCCGCAGCTTAGCTAGCGAGTCCTACAATGAGCAGTTCTTC. Translating it yields CARSLASESYNEQFF.

This clonotype was detected many times. The chain couples TRBV15 to TRBJ1-4; D perhaps matches TRBD1 (5 bases). V lost 1 base to trimming and J lost 7 bases, with 7 bases between them. The CDR3 contains 13 residues. CDR1 and CDR2 from the germline V gene are LNHNV and YYDKDF (reference sequence). The CDR3 is CATSRGQGEKLFF. CDR3 bases: TGTGCCACCAGCAGAGGGCAGGGTGAAAAACTGTTTTTT.

Concerning this clonotype: At one end, the junction sequence differs from germline, possibly due to a read error. The chain joins TRBV10-3 to TRBJ2-7; the match to TRBD1 covers 11 bases. Germline CDR1 is ENHRY and CDR2 is SYGVKD. This CDR3 is built from 15 residues. The CDR3 nucleotides are TGTGCCGTCAGTGCCGGGACAGGGGGGACCTACGAGCAGTACTTC. It codes for CAVSAGTGGTYEQYF.

The table lists this clonotype with a few counts. V is TRBV27 and J is TRBJ2-5, with TRBD2 identical over 13 bases. Germline values: CDR1 MNHEY, CDR2 SMNVEV (reference sequence). The CDR3 spans 16 residues. V lost 2 bases and J lost 4; bases outside the gene matches: 4. Here the CDR3 reads CASSLTGTSGIETQYF. The DNA of the CDR3 is TGTGCCAGCAGTTTAACCGGGACTAGCGGGATAGAGACCCAGTACTTC.

Ten or more counts support this clonotype. This chain connects TRBV7-9 to TRBJ2-7, with 7 positions matching TRBD2. The length of the CDR3 is 15 residues. Looked up from germline, CDR1 is SEHNR and CDR2 is FQNEAQ (reference sequence). After removal of 5 bases from V and 2 bases from J, the junction contained 9 bases not matched to a gene. The CDR3: CASSGGGVHPYEQYF. CDR3 nucleotides: TGTGCCAGCAGCGGGGGGGGGGTCCACCCCTACGAGCAGTACTTC.

This clonotype was picked up many times. The rearrangement joins TRBV6-2 or TRBV6-3 to TRBJ2-7; 9 nucleotides match TRBD1. Trimming at V came to 11 bases and at J to 2 bases, leaving 4 bases not matched to a gene. This CDR3 is built from 12 residues. Germline CDR1 MNHEY, CDR2 SVGEGT. The CDR3 region has the DNA TGTGCCGCTCGGACAGGGGCCTACGAGCAGTACTTC. It specifies CAARTGAYEQYF.

This clonotype came up many times. This chain uses TRBV4-3 with TRBJ2-3; 10 nucleotides match TRBD2. The CDR3 extends over 15 amino acids. After removal of 4 bases from V and 3 bases from J, the junction contained 4 bases not matched to a gene. Germline CDR1 is LGHNA and CDR2 is YSLEER. CDR3 loop: CASSLGTSVTDTQYF. CDR3 DNA: TGCGCCAGCAGCCTGGGGACTAGCGTTACAGATACGCAGTATTTT.

This clonotype was seen many times. The chain employs TRBV7-3 and TRBJ2-1; no firm D call. Per germline, CDR1 SGHTA and CDR2 FQGTGA. The ends were cut back, 4 bases at V and 0 bases at J, with 10 bases in the middle. The CDR3 sequence is 15 residues long. The CDR3 bases are TGTGCCAGCAGCTCGGTCCAGAGCTCCTACAATGAGCAGTTCTTC. It yields the protein CASSSVQSSYNEQFF.

With respect to this clonotype: This may be a read error, as it is one base from a much larger clone. The J gene is TRBJ2-5, the V gene TRBV4-2, with D uncertain. CDR1 and CDR2 from the germline V gene are LGHNA and YNFKEQ. With 8 bases removed from V and 3 bases from J, the gap between germline ends came to 10 bases. The CDR3 sequence is 12 residues long. This chain's CDR3 is CASPPVEETQYF. The CDR3 region has the DNA TGTGCCAGCCCACCAGTGGAAGAGACCCAGTACTTC.

This clonotype was found many times. J is TRBJ1-5 and V is TRBV10-3; no reliable D call. The CDR3 totals 14 residues. Germline V gene sequence: CDR1 ENHRY, CDR2 SYGVKD. Trimming stripped 4 bases from V and 0 bases from J, with 7 bases between. The CDR3 loop is CAISGLDSNQPQHF. In DNA, the CDR3 is TGTGCCATCAGTGGACTGGATAGCAATCAGCCCCAGCATTTT.

This clonotype was recorded at least ten times. This chain links TRBV5-4 with TRBJ2-2, with 11 bases matching TRBD2. The CDR3 is 15 amino acids. The V gene end was trimmed by 4 bases and the J gene end by 4 bases; junction bases not matched to a gene: 3. The germline V gene has CDR1 SGHNT and CDR2 YYREEE (reference sequence). The CDR3 region is CASSTGTSGTGELFF. The CDR3 DNA is TGTGCCAGCAGCACAGGGACTAGCGGCACCGGGGAGCTGTTTTTT.

This clonotype showed up many times. V is TRBV4-2 and J is TRBJ2-7; TRBD2 agrees at 12 bases. The germline V gene encodes CDR1 LGHNA and CDR2 YNFKEQ. The CDR3 loop spans 16 amino acids. With V trimmed by 4 bases and J by 3 bases, 7 bases remained unmatched. CDR3 bases: TGTGCCAGCAGCCGGGAACTAGCGGGGGGTATCTACGAGCAGTACTTC. Encoded protein: CASSRELAGGIYEQYF.